The present T cell receptor (beta chain) was sequenced within a study of blood T cell repertoires in COVID-19. Overall study context: The United States, Italy and Spain provided the acute and convalescent COVID-19 samples. PBMCs, B-cell-depleted T cells, or T cells were the source of the cDNA or gDNA that made up the material.

Profiled with immunoSEQ multiplex PCR; TCRdb holds only in-frame clones, not every one. Altogether approximately 480,000 clones are present, 75% to 90% being singletons, with the ten largest covering roughly 0.9%. Sequencing used peripheral blood. This TCR was recovered from a young man with COVID-19, enrolled during active disease.

The CDR3 region has the DNA TGCGCCAGCAGCTTGGATCTGGGAGACTCCTACGAGCAGTACTTC. Protein product: CASSLDLGDSYEQYF. The chain uses TRBV5-1 and TRBJ2-7; D is perhaps TRBD2 (5 bases). The CDR3 totals 15 residues. The germline V and J ends were trimmed by 0 bases and 0 bases, with 10 bases remaining between them. Germline CDR1 reads SGHRS; CDR2 reads YFSETQ.